A single sample is the source of the 20 T cell receptor beta chains below, sequenced in a study of identical twins. TCRdb ran MiXCR on the 5' RACE reads and lists one entry per CDR3 protein. The sample yields approximately 490,000 distinct CDR3 sequences, about 22% seen once. The data were also submitted as part of a second study, on yellow fever vaccine responses in identical twins.

Input material: CD4+ T cells sorted from blood. These receptors all come from a woman aged 18-30 years in good health.

This chain uses TRBV9 with TRBJ2-7, with 12 positions matching TRBD2. Germline V gene sequence: CDR1 SGDLS, CDR2 YYNGEE. This CDR3 has 15 amino acids. Germline trimming cut 0 bases from V and 4 bases from J; bases unmatched to any gene: 2. CDR3: CASSVGTSGMYEQYF. In DNA, the CDR3 is TGTGCCAGCAGCGTAGGGACTAGCGGGATGTACGAGCAGTACTTC.

The chain couples TRBV20-1 to TRBJ2-1, with 7 bases identical to TRBD2. The V gene end was trimmed by 0 bases and the J gene end by 2 bases; junction bases not matched to a gene: 4. The germline V gene has CDR1 DFQATT and CDR2 SNEGSKA (reference sequence). The CDR3 has 15 amino acids. The CDR3 loop reads CSARDSGLAYNEQFF. The DNA for the CDR3 is TGCAGTGCTAGAGATAGCGGGCTAGCCTACAATGAGCAGTTCTTC.

This chain uses TRBV5-1 with TRBJ1-5; weak D call: TRBD1 (6 bases). Germline V lookup: CDR1 SGHRS, CDR2 YFSETQ. This CDR3 region has 15 residues. V was cut by 0 bases and J by 8 bases, with 15 bases left in between. CDR3 coding DNA: TGCGCCAGCAGCTTGGACGGGACTAGGGGGGAGCCCCAGCATTTT. Amino acids: CASSLDGTRGEPQHF.

The chain uses TRBV11-3 and TRBJ2-5; a weak D match, TRBD2 (5 bases). Trimming shortened V by 5 bases and J by 2 bases, and 18 bases separated the two germline ends. CDR3 size: 16 residues. Germline values: CDR1 SGHNT, CDR2 YENEEA. CDR3 amino acids: CASSPYLSGTQETQYF. CDR3 coding DNA: TGTGCCAGCAGCCCGTACCTCAGCGGTACACAAGAGACCCAGTACTTC. Complete variable domain (other parts from reference TRBV11-3 and TRBJ2-5): EAGVVQSPRYKIIEKKQPVAFWCNPISGHNTLYWYLQNLGQGPELLIRYENEEAVDDSQLPKDRFSAERLKGVDSTLKIQPAELGDSAVYLCASSPYLSGTQETQYFGPGTRLLVL.

This clonotype appeared a few times. The chain couples TRBV4-2 to TRBJ1-3; D not certain. The CDR3 sequence is 16 residues long. The germline V and J ends were trimmed by 0 bases and 0 bases, with 9 bases remaining between them. The germline V gene has CDR1 LGHNA and CDR2 YNFKEQ. The chain's CDR3 is CASSQDQALSGNTIYF. The DNA for the CDR3 is TGTGCCAGCAGCCAAGATCAAGCCCTCTCTGGAAACACCATATATTTT.

This chain connects TRBV6-4 to TRBJ2-1; D might be TRBD1 (6 bases). CDR1 and CDR2 (germline): MRHNA, SNTAGT. The CDR3 contains 15 residues. V shed 2 bases and J shed 7 bases, with 15 bases lying between them. CDR3: CASSDPKTGRNEQFF. The CDR3 DNA reads as TGTGCCAGCAGTGACCCGAAGACAGGCCGAAATGAGCAGTTCTTC.

This clonotype was seen more than once but under ten times. This chain links TRBV18 with TRBJ2-1; TRBD1 agrees at 7 bases. Germline V gene sequence: CDR1 KGHSH, CDR2 LQKENI. The length of the CDR3 is 15 residues. V shed 3 bases and J 3 bases; nucleotides not matched to a gene: 5. Here the CDR3 reads CASSPGQSLYNEQFF. Here the CDR3 DNA reads TGTGCCAGCTCACCGGGACAGTCCCTCTACAATGAGCAGTTCTTC. Full variable domain (missing parts from reference TRBV18 and TRBJ2-1): NAGVMQNPRHLVRRRGQEARLRCSPMKGHSHVYWYRQLPEEGLKFMVYLQKENIIDESGMPKERFSAEFPKEGPSILRIQQVVRGDSAAYFCASSPGQSLYNEQFFGPGTRLTVL.

Only a few counts were recorded for this clonotype. This chain connects TRBV20-1 to TRBJ1-1; 10 nucleotides align to TRBD1. V dropped 6 bases and J dropped 4; count of bases not matched to a gene: 17. CDR1 and CDR2 (germline): DFQATT, SNEGSKA (reference sequence). CDR3 length: 17 amino acids. Here the CDR3 reads CSAHPPGQGFSGTEAFF. Here the CDR3 DNA reads TGCAGTGCCCACCCACCGGGACAGGGGTTCTCGGGCACTGAAGCTTTCTTT.

There are a few counts of this clonotype. The V and J genes are TRBV12-3 or TRBV12-4 and TRBJ2-3, with 7 bases fitting TRBD2. The CDR3 runs 17 residues. With 5 bases clipped from V and 1 base from J, the junction kept 12 bases outside the gene matches. As DNA, the CDR3 is TGTGCCAGCAGTACCCAGGTTAGCGGGTGGGGCACAGATACGCAGTATTTT. It codes for CASSTQVSGWGTDTQYF.

This clonotype has just a few counts. The rearrangement joins TRBV5-6 to TRBJ2-3; D not resolved. The length of the CDR3 is 14 residues. The germline V gene has CDR1 SGHDT and CDR2 YYEEEE. V lost 10 bases and J 1 base, leaving 16 bases between the germline ends. Written as DNA, the CDR3 is TGTGCCTCCACCCCCGGCAGTGGCACAGATACGCAGTATTTT. Amino acids: CASTPGSGTDTQYF.

This chain joins TRBV12-3 or TRBV12-4 and TRBJ2-7; the D gene is possibly TRBD1 (5 bases). V lost 1 base to trimming and J lost 4 bases, with 8 bases between them. The CDR3 length is 13 residues. The CDR3 protein is CASSLEGMYEQYF. The CDR3 region has the DNA TGTGCCAGCAGTTTAGAGGGGATGTACGAGCAGTACTTC.

The chain joins TRBV12-3 or TRBV12-4 to TRBJ2-4; 7 bases line up with TRBD1. CDR3 length: 17 residues. V was pared by 0 bases and J by 3 bases, with 8 bases of the junction left unmatched. This chain's CDR3 is CASSLARSGGDKNIQYF. The CDR3 DNA is TGTGCCAGCAGTTTAGCGCGATCAGGGGGTGACAAAAACATTCAGTACTTC.

Only a few counts were recorded for this clonotype. The V gene is TRBV28, the J gene TRBJ2-7; D possibly corresponds to TRBD1 (6 bases). The germline CDR1 and CDR2 sequences are MDHEN and SYDVKM. The CDR3 has 14 amino acids. Trimming stripped 8 bases from V and 4 bases from J, with 18 bases between. The CDR3 nucleotides read TGTGCCAGCCAAGGACAGTTGTCACCATACGAGCAGTACGTC. Amino acids: CASQGQLSPYEQYV.

In this sample, this clonotype turned up a few times. The V and J genes are TRBV5-1 and TRBJ2-7; D might be TRBD2 (5 bases). Germline CDR1 and CDR2: SGHRS and YFSETQ. The germline V and J ends were trimmed by 4 bases and 5 bases, with 13 bases remaining between them. The CDR3 is 13 amino acids. The CDR3 DNA follows: TGCGCCAGCAGCCCGGGATTGGGGAACGAGCAGTACTTC. Protein product: CASSPGLGNEQYF.

The chain is built from TRBV3-1 and TRBJ2-1, with no clear D. The CDR3 consists of 12 residues. Trimming took 1 base from V and 7 from J, leaving 5 bases between them. CDR1 LGHDT and CDR2 YNNKEL come from the germline V gene (reference sequence). In DNA form, the CDR3 reads TGTGCCAGCAGCCAAGCTCAAAATGAGCAGTTCTTC. This translates into CASSQAQNEQFF.

The V gene is TRBV10-1, the J gene TRBJ2-5, with 8 bases lining up with TRBD1. CDR1 and CDR2 from the germline V gene are WNHNN and SYGVQD (reference sequence). V lost 5 bases, J lost 6 bases, and 17 bases stayed unmatched. CDR3 size: 17 residues. The CDR3 region has the DNA TGCGCCAGCAGTCCCGAGAGGCAGGGGGCTTTAGTGAAGACCCAGTACTTC. Its protein is CASSPERQGALVKTQYF.

This clonotype turned up a few times. The chain links TRBV6-1 to TRBJ2-3; 7 nucleotides match TRBD1. J was trimmed by 2 bases and V by 4 bases; bases with no gene match: 6. The germline V gene has CDR1 MNHNS and CDR2 SASEGT. The CDR3 is made up of 15 amino acids. CDR3 nucleotides: TGTGCCAGCAGTGGACAGACAGGGTCCACAGATACGCAGTATTTT. It translates to CASSGQTGSTDTQYF.

The rearrangement links TRBV7-8 to TRBJ2-2, with D possibly TRBD1 on 6 matching bases. Germline CDR1 SGHVS, CDR2 FQNEAQ. V lost 3 bases, J lost 4 bases, and 18 bases lay in between. The CDR3 is 17 residues long. The CDR3 loop reads CASSLTDRTLGTGELFF. As DNA, the CDR3 is TGTGCCAGCAGCTTGACAGACAGGACGCTCGGCACCGGGGAGCTGTTTTTT. Complete variable domain (other parts from reference TRBV7-8 and TRBJ2-2): GAGVSQSPRYKVAKRGQDVALRCDPISGHVSLFWYQQALGQGPEFLTYFQNEAQLDKSGLPSDRFFAERPEGSVSTLKIQRTQQEDSAVYLCASSLTDRTLGTGELFFGEGSRLTVL.

The chain links TRBV3-1 to TRBJ2-2, with 8 bases that match TRBD2. V was clipped by 1 base and J by 2 bases; unmatched bases: 6. The CDR3 runs to 17 residues. Germline CDR1 and CDR2: LGHDT and YNNKEL (reference sequence). As DNA, the CDR3 is TGTGCCAGCAGCCAAGCTGCCGGGGGGGTTAACACCGGGGAGCTGTTTTTT. Its translation: CASSQAAGGVNTGELFF.

The rearrangement uses TRBV20-1 and TRBJ2-2; no definite D call. The V end was cut by 6 bases, the J end by 5 bases, with 13 bases between. The length of the CDR3 is 13 residues. CDR1 is DFQATT and CDR2 is SNEGSKA in the germline V gene (reference sequence). CDR3 nucleotides: TGCAGTGCAAGACACCCGGTAACCGGGGAGCTGTTTTTT. This codes for CSARHPVTGELFF.